The 24 T cell receptor beta chains presented below share a single source sample, sequenced in a study of CD8+CD57+ T cells in acquired aplastic anemia. It was genomic DNA that served as the template for profiling TCR beta VDJ and CDR3. TCRdb re-called the reads with MiXCR, one entry per CDR3 protein. There are approximately 180,000 distinct CDR3 sequences in the sample; roughly 50% occur only once, and roughly 1.8% lies in the top ten. For sequencing, patients were chosen who had shown expansion of CD8+CD57+ cells by flow cytometry. The sequenced sample consisted of sorted CD4+, CD8+, or CD8+CD57+ T cells (not recorded which) from PBMCs. The receptors were gathered from a human donor with aplastic anemia.

V gene TRBV19 combines with J gene TRBJ1-6, with D perhaps matching TRBD1 (5 bases). The CDR3 consists of 15 residues. Between the trimmed V and J ends, which lost 5 bases and 6 bases, there was a span of 14 bases. The germline V gene has CDR1 LNHDA and CDR2 SQIVND (reference sequence). The CDR3 loop reads CASSGWGSGNSPLHF. The CDR3 bases are TGTGCCAGTAGTGGATGGGGCTCGGGTAATTCACCCCTCCACTTT.

In its sample, this clonotype was seen a few times. The rearrangement uses TRBV29-1 and TRBJ2-2, with 7 bases that match TRBD1. The CDR3 consists of 13 residues. Germline CDR1 and CDR2: SQVTM and ANQGSEA. The ends lost 6 bases at V and 3 bases at J; junction bases unmatched: 4. In DNA, the CDR3 is TGCAGCGTAGGGACAGTTGACACCGGGGAGCTGTTTTTT. Amino acids: CSVGTVDTGELFF.

This clonotype was detected many times. This chain uses TRBV3-1 with TRBJ2-1, with 7 nucleotides matching TRBD2. The germline V gene has CDR1 LGHDT and CDR2 YNNKEL (reference sequence). This CDR3 contains 16 residues. V was clipped by 1 base and J by 6 bases; unmatched bases: 9. CDR3 bases: TGTGCCAGCAGCCAAGTGACTCCTAGCGGAGGCAATGAGCAGTTCTTC. Its translation: CASSQVTPSGGNEQFF.

The CDR3 region is CATSGGGKDTQYF. CDR3 DNA sequence: TGTGCCACCAGTGGGGGAGGTAAGGATACGCAGTATTTT. The chain combines TRBV24-1 with TRBJ2-3; D might be TRBD2 (6 bases). The germline V gene has CDR1 KGHDR and CDR2 SFDVKD. This CDR3 has 13 amino acids. Trimming left V 5 bases short and J 6 bases short, with 11 bases between.

This clonotype was detected many times. This chain joins TRBV4-2 and TRBJ2-3; no clear D. This CDR3 region has 14 residues. Looked up from germline, CDR1 is LGHNA and CDR2 is YNFKEQ. The V end was cut by 0 bases, the J end by 3 bases, with 7 bases between. This CDR3 reads CASSQDGRTDTQYF. The CDR3 region has the DNA TGTGCCAGCAGCCAAGACGGCCGGACAGATACGCAGTATTTT.

The chain is built from TRBV10-3 and TRBJ2-3; 7 bases line up with TRBD1. The CDR3 consists of 16 residues. The J segment lost 0 bases and the V segment lost 6 bases, leaving 9 bases of the junction unmatched. Germline V gene data show CDR1 as ENHRY and CDR2 as SYGVKD. Here the CDR3 DNA reads TGTGCCATCAGACCGGGACAGCTGTCTAGCACAGATACGCAGTATTTT. Protein product: CAIRPGQLSSTDTQYF.

The chain links TRBV11-1 to TRBJ2-1; 10 nucleotides agree with TRBD2. V dropped 4 bases and J dropped 4; count of bases not matched to a gene: 7. CDR3 length: 16 amino acids. Germline V lookup: CDR1 SGHAT, CDR2 FQDESV (reference sequence). The CDR3 spells CASSSSAGGPYNEQFF. CDR3 nucleotide sequence: TGTGCCAGCAGCTCGTCAGCGGGAGGGCCTTACAATGAGCAGTTCTTC.

The chain uses TRBV5-8 and TRBJ1-6; D is possibly TRBD1 (5 bases). V lost 0 bases and J 7 bases, leaving 11 bases between the germline ends. In germline, CDR1 is SGHTS, CDR2 YDEGEE. This CDR3 contains 15 residues. The CDR3 DNA is TGTGCCAGCAGCTTGGGAGGGACCAACAATTCACCCCTCCACTTT. Its translation: CASSLGGTNNSPLHF.

The gene calls are TRBV19 and TRBJ2-5; the D gene is possibly TRBD2 (6 bases). The CDR3 covers 13 residues. From germline, CDR1 is LNHDA and CDR2 SQIVND (reference sequence). Deletions cut 4 bases from V and 6 bases from J, with 12 bases between. CDR3 DNA sequence: TGTGCCAGTAGTAAGAGGGCGGGGCAGACCCAGTACTTC. Translated, it gives CASSKRAGQTQYF. The full variable domain, rest sourced from reference TRBV19 and TRBJ2-5, is DGGITQSPKYLFRKEGQNVTLSCEQNLNHDAMYWYRQDPGQGLRLIYYSQIVNDFQKGDIAEGYSVSREKKESFPLTVTSAQKNPTAFYLCASSKRAGQTQYFGPGTRLLVL.

This clonotype was recorded only once. This sequence joins TRBV5-4 and TRBJ2-7; TRBD1 aligns across 10 bases. Trimming at V came to 4 bases and at J to 4 bases, leaving 8 bases not matched to a gene. This CDR3 comprises 15 residues. Germline V lookup: CDR1 SGHNT, CDR2 YYREEE (reference sequence). The CDR3: CASSNRDRGGYEQYF. CDR3 DNA sequence: TGTGCCAGCAGCAATCGGGACAGGGGCGGGTACGAGCAGTACTTC.

This clonotype showed up many times. The chain combines TRBV6-1 with TRBJ2-5; perhaps TRBD1 as D (5 bases). The CDR3 sequence is 13 residues long. From germline, CDR1 is MNHNS and CDR2 SASEGT. With 5 bases removed from V and 4 bases from J, the gap between germline ends came to 11 bases. CDR3 DNA: TGTGCCAGCAGTCTCAGGGAAGGAGAGACCCAGTACTTC. Protein product: CASSLREGETQYF.

This clonotype showed up many times. The chain links TRBV19 to TRBJ1-1, with unresolved D. Trimming removed 8 bases from V and 6 bases from J, with 22 bases in between. The CDR3 contains 15 residues. Germline V gives CDR1 LNHDA, CDR2 SQIVND (reference sequence). In DNA form, the CDR3 reads TGTGCCAGTGGAACAGTATCAATCGGGTACGCTGAAGCTTTCTTT. This gives the protein CASGTVSIGYAEAFF.

A remark on this clonotype: Being one base from a much bigger clone, this may be a read error. The chain is built from TRBV5-1 and TRBJ2-5; D possibly matches TRBD1 or TRBD2 (5 bases each). The CDR3 spans 15 residues. Germline CDR1 SGHRS, CDR2 YFSETQ. The CDR3 DNA follows: TGCGCCAGCAGCTCCGGGACCGCTGCCCAAGAGGCCCAGTACTTC. Protein: CASSSGTAAQEAQYF.

On this clonotype itself: This clone may be a read error of a much larger clone one base away. This chain links TRBV10-1 with TRBJ2-7, with 11 bases fitting TRBD2. CDR1 WNHNN and CDR2 SYGVQD come from the germline V gene (reference sequence). The CDR3 is 15 residues long. CDR3 in amino acids: CASRASGGTYNEQYF. The CDR3 nucleotides are TGTGCCAGCCGAGCTAGCGGGGGGACCTACAATGAGCAGTACTTC.

This clonotype has ten or more counts. The chain couples TRBV4-3 to TRBJ2-2; D gene ambiguous. CDR1 and CDR2 (germline): LGHNA, YSLEER. The germline V and J ends were trimmed by 4 bases and 1 base, with 7 bases remaining between them. The length of the CDR3 is 14 residues. The chain's CDR3 is CASSRARNTGELFF. For the CDR3, the DNA is TGCGCCAGCAGCCGGGCGAGGAACACCGGGGAGCTGTTTTTT.

As to this clonotype: A much more abundant neighbour one base away suggests this may be a read error. This sequence joins TRBV19 and TRBJ1-4; possible D gene TRBD1, 5 bases. Germline lookup yields CDR1 LNHDA and CDR2 SQIVND (reference sequence). This CDR3 comprises 18 residues. The CDR3 loop is CTSSSAGLSVSTNEKLFF. The CDR3 nucleotides read TGTACCAGTAGTAGCGCGGGACTCTCGGTGTCAACTAATGAAAAACTGTTTTTT.

This clonotype came up many times. The chain combines TRBV6-5 with TRBJ2-6; D gene unclear. The V gene lost 6 bases and the J gene lost 0 bases, with 12 bases spanning the gap. This CDR3 region has 16 residues. In germline, CDR1 is MNHEY, CDR2 SVGAGI. CDR3 protein: CASSRSSVSGANVLTF. In DNA form, the CDR3 reads TGTGCCAGCAGCCGTTCTAGTGTCTCTGGGGCCAACGTCCTGACTTTC.

V usage is TRBV24-1 and J usage is TRBJ2-2; D not certain. CDR1 is KGHDR and CDR2 is SFDVKD in the germline V gene. V was cut by 9 bases and J by 2 bases, with 9 bases left in between. The CDR3 extends over 13 amino acids. The CDR3 loop reads CATAVRNTGELFF. The CDR3 DNA reads as TGTGCCACCGCAGTGAGAAACACCGGGGAGCTGTTTTTT.

The chain carries TRBV5-1 and TRBJ2-4; 7 nucleotides line up with TRBD2. V lost 1 base and J lost 8; bases outside the gene matches: 9. The CDR3 totals 15 residues. Germline CDR1 and CDR2: SGHRS and YFSETQ. The CDR3 DNA sequence: TGCGCCAGCAGCTTGTCCGTGGGAGGGCAGGACATTCAGTACTTC. This translates into CASSLSVGGQDIQYF. Full variable domain (remainder filled in from reference TRBV5-1 and TRBJ2-4): KAGVTQTPRYLIKTRGQQVTLSCSPISGHRSVSWYQQTPGQGLQFLFEYFSETQRNKGNFPGRFSGRQFSNSRSEMNVSTLELGDSALYLCASSLSVGGQDIQYFGAGTRLSVL.

The table lists this clonotype with a count of one. The chain joins TRBV2 to TRBJ2-1; TRBD2 matches at 9 bases. V was clipped by 5 bases and J by 5 bases; unmatched bases: 7. This CDR3 has 15 amino acids. The V gene's germline CDR1 is SNHLY and CDR2 FYNNEI. CDR3 coding DNA: TGTGCCAGCAGTTTCGCGGGGGGGCGGAACAATGAGCAGTTCTTC. Its translation: CASSFAGGRNNEQFF.

The rearrangement joins TRBV19 to TRBJ1-6; no definite D call. There are 14 residues in the CDR3. Germline V gene sequence: CDR1 LNHDA, CDR2 SQIVND (reference sequence). V lost 4 bases to trimming and J lost 14 bases, with 18 bases between them. The CDR3: CASSTIIQSGALHF. The CDR3 DNA reads TGTGCCAGTAGTACGATCATTCAATCTGGCGCCCTCCACTTT.

This clonotype was counted many times. The chain couples TRBV7-9 to TRBJ1-4; no definite D call. V dropped 5 bases and J dropped 0 bases, with 4 bases sitting between them. CDR3 size: 13 residues. The germline gives CDR1 SEHNR, CDR2 FQNEAQ (reference sequence). CDR3 residues: CASSHPTNEKLFF. The CDR3 DNA sequence: TGTGCCAGCAGCCATCCAACTAATGAAAAACTGTTTTTT.

In its sample, this clonotype was seen many times. V is TRBV20-1 and J is TRBJ1-1; D gene uncertain. V lost 6 bases to trimming and J lost 1 base, with 9 bases between them. The CDR3 runs to 12 residues. Germline CDR1 DFQATT, CDR2 SNEGSKA (reference sequence). CDR3 DNA sequence: TGCAGTGCCACTTCAGGGAACACTGAAGCTTTCTTT. As protein: CSATSGNTEAFF.

The chain employs TRBV19 and TRBJ2-1; TRBD2 agrees at 11 bases. The CDR3 has 14 amino acids. The germline V gene encodes CDR1 LNHDA and CDR2 SQIVND (reference sequence). The V segment lost 7 bases and the J segment 6 bases; nucleotides outside the gene matches: 5. The CDR3 reads CASKLAGGLNEQFF. The DNA for the CDR3 is TGTGCCAGTAAGCTAGCGGGGGGCCTCAATGAGCAGTTCTTC.